A selection of T cell receptor beta chains follows, all from one sample in a study of T-cell reconstitution after alpha-beta-depleted transplantation in children. TCRdb fed the PCR reads into MiXCR, producing one record per CDR3 protein. The sample includes about 270,000 distinct CDR3 sequences, almost 10% of them seen just once. Here the sequenced sample was PBMCs from the stem cell graft donor, taken from the stem cell graft. Source of these receptors: a human donor who donated a stem cell graft to a child with SCID. The CDR3 runs from the conserved cysteine through the conserved F or W. Each record gives: J gene, CDR3 length, V gene, D gene, clone size, CDR3 DNA, CDR3 protein. A D gene is named only where the DNA matches it firmly. The listing skips clone size in some rows; elsewhere it reads once, few, many or a size class.

>TRBJ1-5|12|TRBV6-5|.|.
TGTGCCAGCAGAGAGGGTAATCAGCCCCAGCATTTT
CASREGNQPQHF
>TRBJ2-7|13|TRBV18|.|many
TGTGCCAGCTCACCACCGGGACCCTACGAGCAGTACTTC
CASSPPGPYEQYF
>TRBJ1-2|13|TRBV5-1|.|.
TGCGCCAGCAGCGGGGGCAGCGACTATGGCTACACCTTC
CASSGGSDYGYTF
>TRBJ2-7|17|TRBV18|TRBD1|.
TGTGCCAGCTCACCTCCGGGACAGCTTACAAACTCCTACGAGCAGTACTTC
CASSPPGQLTNSYEQYF
>TRBJ2-7|13|TRBV18|.|.
TGTGCCAGCTCACCACCGGGGGTGCACGAGCAGTACTTC
CASSPPGVHEQYF
>TRBJ2-5|14|TRBV13|.|.
TGTGCCAGCAGCTTGGGCCACTTAGAAGAGACCCAGTACTTC
CASSLGHLEETQYF
>TRBJ2-1|15|TRBV9|.|few
TGTGCCAGCAGCGTAGAAAGGGAAGCCTACAATGAGCAGTTCTTC
CASSVEREAYNEQFF
>TRBJ2-7|16|TRBV12-3/TRBV12-4|TRBD2|many
TGTGCCAGCAGTCCCCAACTAGCGGGGCTTACCTACGAGCAGTACTTC
CASSPQLAGLTYEQYF
>TRBJ2-1|11|TRBV20-1|.|.
TGCAGTGCTCGACCGTATACTGAGCAGTTCTTC
CSARPYTEQFF
>TRBJ1-5|16|TRBV24-1|.|many
TGTGCCACCAGTCCCCCGGGGTCTATCGGCAATCAGCCCCAGCATTTT
CATSPPGSIGNQPQHF
>TRBJ2-4|16|TRBV21-1|.|few
TGTGCCAGCGGTCTCAGGGTAGAGGGAGCCAAAAACATTCAGTACTTC
CASGLRVEGAKNIQYF
>TRBJ2-2|16|TRBV7-6|TRBD2|.
TGTGCCGTTCACCAAGAAGGACTAGCGGGGACCGGGGAGCTGTTTTTT
CAVHQEGLAGTGELFF
>TRBJ2-7|15|TRBV5-1|TRBD1|many
TGCGCCAGCAGCCTAGACAGGGACCGACACTACGAGCAGTACTTC
CASSLDRDRHYEQYF
>TRBJ2-5|14|TRBV6-1|.|.
TGTGCCAGCAGAAAACGCTCAGGGGTAGAGACCCAGTACTTC
CASRKRSGVETQYF
>TRBJ1-4|15|TRBV7-8|.|.
TGTGCCAGCAGCTTAAGGGGGGCAGCTAATGAAAAACTGTTTTTT
CASSLRGAANEKLFF
>TRBJ1-6|14|TRBV12-3/TRBV12-4|.|.
TGTGCCAGCACTCTCGCGGGCAGGAATTCACCCCTCCACTTT
CASTLAGRNSPLHF
>TRBJ2-2|14|TRBV7-2|TRBD2|.
TGTGCCAGCAGGAGCGGGGGGGCCACCGGGGAGCTGTTTTTT
CASRSGGATGELFF
>TRBJ2-4|15|TRBV20-1|TRBD1|.
TGCAGTGTAGAGGGGTCGGGACAGGGAGATGACATTCAGTACTTC
CSVEGSGQGDDIQYF
>TRBJ1-1|12|TRBV9|.|many
TGTGCCAGCAGCGTAACCGGGGGTGAAGCTTTCTTT
CASSVTGGEAFF
>TRBJ2-5|16|TRBV12-3/TRBV12-4|.|few
TGTGCCAGCTCGGAAAGCTTGAGGGGCCCCCCGGAGACCCAGTACTTC
CASSESLRGPPETQYF
>TRBJ2-1|11|TRBV29-1|.|.
TGCAGCGTTGAGAACTACAATGAGCAGTTCTTC
CSVENYNEQFF
>TRBJ1-1|13|TRBV20-1|TRBD1|.
TGCAGTGCCGCAGGACAGGGGGGCACTGAAGCTTTCTTT
CSAAGQGGTEAFF
>TRBJ2-2|13|TRBV29-1|.|many
TGCAGCGTTGAATTGTTAGGGTTCGGGGAGCTGTTTTTT
CSVELLGFGELFF
>TRBJ1-6|15|TRBV7-9|.|few
TGTGCCAGCAGCTTAGGGGGTGACAGGAATTCACCCCTCCACTTT
CASSLGGDRNSPLHF
>TRBJ1-2|12|TRBV7-2|.|few
TGTGCCAGCAGCTCGCCCTCTATTGGCTACACCTTC
CASSSPSIGYTF
>TRBJ1-5|14|TRBV5-6|.|few
TGTGCCAGCAGCTTTCCAGGGGGCAATCAGCCCCAGCATTTT
CASSFPGGNQPQHF
>TRBJ1-4|13|TRBV9|.|few
TGTGCCAGCAGTACAGGGATTAATGAAAAACTGTTTTTT
CASSTGINEKLFF
>TRBJ2-7|15|TRBV6-1|TRBD1|.
TGTGCCGGAGGCCATGGACAGGGACGCTCCTACGAGCAGTACTTC
CAGGHGQGRSYEQYF
>TRBJ2-7|14|TRBV5-1|.|.
TGCGCCAGCAGCTTGTTTGGCAGCCCCTACGAGCAGTACTTC
CASSLFGSPYEQYF
>TRBJ1-6|15|TRBV6-1|.|many
TGTGCCAGCACTGACCTCGGCGGGGTTGCGGCACCCCTCCACTTT
CASTDLGGVAAPLHF
>TRBJ2-5|15|TRBV7-9|.|many
TGTGCCAGCAGCTTAGTTTCCCCATCTAGCGAGACCCAGTACTTC
CASSLVSPSSETQYF
>TRBJ2-7|15|TRBV2|.|many
TGTGCCAGCAGGATGGACATTTCCAGCTCCTACGAGCAGTACTTC
CASRMDISSSYEQYF
>TRBJ1-1|14|TRBV7-8|.|.
TGTGCCAGCAGCTTAGGGGGGAGGAGTACTGAAGCTTTCTTT
CASSLGGRSTEAFF
>TRBJ2-2|14|TRBV5-4|TRBD1|once
TGTGCCAGCGCCGGGACAGAGAACACCGGGGAGCTGTTTTTT
CASAGTENTGELFF
>TRBJ2-1|18|TRBV11-1|TRBD2|few
TGTGCCAGCAGCTTCCCGGCTAGCGGGGGGCAGTCCTACAATGAGCAGTTCTTC
CASSFPASGGQSYNEQFF
>TRBJ2-7|14|TRBV7-9|.|.
TGTGCCAGCACCTCTGGAACGGGGGCCTACGAGCAGTACTTC
CASTSGTGAYEQYF
>TRBJ2-5|14|TRBV3-1|.|many
TGTGCCAGCAGCCAAGGGGGGGCCTTTAAGACCCAGTACTTC
CASSQGGAFKTQYF
>TRBJ1-4|14|TRBV29-1|.|.
TGCAGCGTTGCCCCGTTGGGGCCTAATGAAAAACTGTTTTTT
CSVAPLGPNEKLFF
>TRBJ2-7|13|TRBV10-3|TRBD1|.
TGTGCCATCAGCTCCCCTACACAGGGGGAGCAGTACTTC
CAISSPTQGEQYF
>TRBJ2-7|14|TRBV11-2|.|once
TGTGCCAGCAAAACTTCCCGGGGCACCTACGAGCAGTACTTC
CASKTSRGTYEQYF
>TRBJ2-3|17|TRBV5-1|TRBD2|.
TGCGCCAGCAGCTTGTGGAGCGGGGGGTCCGTCGCAGATACGCAGTATTTT
CASSLWSGGSVADTQYF
>TRBJ2-3|16|TRBV5-1|TRBD2|many
TGCGCCAGCAGAGAGGACGCGGCGGGGGGCCTGAATACGCAGTATTTT
CASREDAAGGLNTQYF
>TRBJ2-2|14|TRBV10-3|.|.
TGTGCCATCAGTGGATCTTTGAACACCGGGGAGCTGTTTTTT
CAISGSLNTGELFF
>TRBJ2-7|15|TRBV20-1|.|.
TGCAGTGCTAGAGATCTCGCCGGGGGACGTTACGAGCAGTACTTC
CSARDLAGGRYEQYF
>TRBJ2-3|15|TRBV7-9|TRBD1|.
TGTGCCAGCAGCCGGGGGACAGGGGTAAAAGATACGCAGTATTTT
CASSRGTGVKDTQYF
>TRBJ2-2|12|TRBV5-1|.|few
TGCGCCAGCACCCCAGCCACCGGGGAGCTGTTTTTT
CASTPATGELFF
>TRBJ1-2|14|TRBV12-3/TRBV12-4|.|.
.
CASSSSSTGAGYTF
>TRBJ2-1|12|TRBV7-8|.|few
TGTGCCAGCAGCACAGGGAACAATGAGCAGTTCTTC
CASSTGNNEQFF
>TRBJ2-1|15|TRBV5-1|.|.
TGCGCCAGCAGCTGGGGGGCAACCTCCTACAATGAGCAGTTCTTC
CASSWGATSYNEQFF
>TRBJ2-3|12|TRBV12-3/TRBV12-4|.|many
TGTGCCAGCAGTGTAGGGGGAGATACGCAGTATTTT
CASSVGGDTQYF
>TRBJ2-7|15|TRBV12-3/TRBV12-4|.|.
TGTGCCAGCAGTTTAGCATCTATGGGGGTCTACGAGCAGTACTTC
CASSLASMGVYEQYF
>TRBJ1-5|13|TRBV7-9|.|.
TGTGCCAGCAGCTTGCCTGGTGTACAGCCCCAGCATTTT
CASSLPGVQPQHF